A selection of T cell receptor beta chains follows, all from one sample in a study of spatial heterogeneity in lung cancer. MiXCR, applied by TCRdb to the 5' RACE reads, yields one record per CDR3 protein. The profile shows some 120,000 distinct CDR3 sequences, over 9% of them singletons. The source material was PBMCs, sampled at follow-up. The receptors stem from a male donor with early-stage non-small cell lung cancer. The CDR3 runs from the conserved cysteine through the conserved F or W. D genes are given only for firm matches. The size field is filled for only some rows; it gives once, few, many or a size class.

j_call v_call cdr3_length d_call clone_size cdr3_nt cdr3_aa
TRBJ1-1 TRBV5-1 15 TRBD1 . TGCGCCAGCAGCTTGGTGGGACAGGGAAGGGCTGAAGCTTTCTTT CASSLVGQGRAEAFF
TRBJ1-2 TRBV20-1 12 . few TGCAGTGCTAGAGATCCGCAGGGTGGCTACACCTTC CSARDPQGGYTF
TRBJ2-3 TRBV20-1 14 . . TGCAGTGCTCAGGACGGAGGGCCCACAGATACGCAGTATTTT CSAQDGGPTDTQYF
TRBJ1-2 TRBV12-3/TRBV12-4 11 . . TGTGCCAGCACCCCCTTGCATGGCTACACCTTC CASTPLHGYTF
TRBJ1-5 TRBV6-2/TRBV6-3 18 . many TGTGCCAGCAGCCACGTCCTTGGGGGACGTCAACCTAATCAGCCCCAGCATTTT CASSHVLGGRQPNQPQHF
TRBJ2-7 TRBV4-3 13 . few TGCGCCAGCAGCCAAGAGGGCAGGGGGGCGCAGTACTTC CASSQEGRGAQYF
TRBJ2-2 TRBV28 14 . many TGTGCCAGCAGGTTAGACAGTTGGACCGGGGAGCTGTTTTTT CASRLDSWTGELFF
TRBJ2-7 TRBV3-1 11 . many TGTGCCAGCAGCCCATCCTACGAGCAGTACTTC CASSPSYEQYF
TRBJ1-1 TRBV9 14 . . TGTGCCAGCAGCGCCCACCTCGCGAACACTGAAGCTTTCTTT CASSAHLANTEAFF
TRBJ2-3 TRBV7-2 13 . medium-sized TGTGCCAGCAGCTTAGGCAGGGAAGATACGCAGTATTTT CASSLGREDTQYF
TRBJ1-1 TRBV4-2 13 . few TGTGCCAGCAGCCGAAGTGGACGGGGGGGAGCTTTCTTT CASSRSGRGGAFF
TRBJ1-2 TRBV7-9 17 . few TGTGCCAGCAGCTTAGCGTACAAGGAACTAAGGAACTATGGCTACACCTTC CASSLAYKELRNYGYTF
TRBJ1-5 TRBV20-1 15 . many TGCAGTGCTAGTTTACAGGGTAGGAAAAATCAGCCCCAGCATTTT CSASLQGRKNQPQHF
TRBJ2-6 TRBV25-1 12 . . TGTGCCAGCAGCCCTGGGGCCAACGTCCTGACTTTC CASSPGANVLTF
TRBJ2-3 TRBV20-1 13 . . TGCAGTGCTCATGCGCGGGACACAGATACGCAGTATTTT CSAHARDTDTQYF
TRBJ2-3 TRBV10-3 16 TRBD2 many TGTGCCATCAGCCGACTAGCGGGGGGTTCCACAGATACGCAGTATTTT CAISRLAGGSTDTQYF
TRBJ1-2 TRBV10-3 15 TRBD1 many TGTGCCATCAGTGAGACGGACAGGGGGGACTATGGCTACACCTTC CAISETDRGDYGYTF
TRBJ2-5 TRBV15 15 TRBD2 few TGTGCCACCAGCAGATCCCCCAGCGGGGAAGAGACCCAGTACTTC CATSRSPSGEETQYF
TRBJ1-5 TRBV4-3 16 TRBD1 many TGCGCCAGCAGCCAAGAAGACAGGGCAGGCAATCAGCCCCAGCATTTT CASSQEDRAGNQPQHF
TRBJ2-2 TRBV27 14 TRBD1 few TGTGCCAGCAAGGGACAGGGGATAGGAGGGGAGCTGTTTTTT CASKGQGIGGELFF
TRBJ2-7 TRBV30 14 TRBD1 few TGTGCCTGGAGTACAGGGGGACACTTCTACGAGCAGTACTTC CAWSTGGHFYEQYF
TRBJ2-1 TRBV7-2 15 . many TGTGCCAGCAGCTTAGGAGGCAGACCATACAATGAGCAGTTCTTC CASSLGGRPYNEQFF
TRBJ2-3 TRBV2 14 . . TGTGCCAGCAAACGGGGCACAGGCACAGATACGCAGTATTTT CASKRGTGTDTQYF
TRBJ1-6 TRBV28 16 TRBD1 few TGTGCCAGCAGTTTTTACAGGGGGGGTGAGGATTCACCCCTCCACTTT CASSFYRGGEDSPLHF
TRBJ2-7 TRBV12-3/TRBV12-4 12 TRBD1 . TGTGCCAGCAGAGACAGGGTATACGAGCAGTACTTC CASRDRVYEQYF
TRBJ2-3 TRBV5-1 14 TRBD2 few TGCGCCAGCAGCTTGCAGCGGGAAGGAGATACGCAGTATTTT CASSLQREGDTQYF
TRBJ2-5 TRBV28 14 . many TGTGCCAGCGGCGAGGGGGACCTCAGAGAGACCCAGTACTTC CASGEGDLRETQYF
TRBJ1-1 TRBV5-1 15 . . TGCGCCAGCAGCCCGAGGGGACTCTGGGTCACTGAAGCTTTCTTT CASSPRGLWVTEAFF
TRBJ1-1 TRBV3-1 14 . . TGTGCCAGCAGCCAAGTTCAGGGCCAAACTGAAGCTTTCTTT CASSQVQGQTEAFF
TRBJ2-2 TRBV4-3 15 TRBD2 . TGCGCCAGCAGCCAGGAAGCGGGGGGGGCCGGGGAGCTGTTTTTT CASSQEAGGAGELFF
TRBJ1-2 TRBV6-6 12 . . TGTGCCAGCACCCAGGGGAGGGATGGCTACACCTTC CASTQGRDGYTF
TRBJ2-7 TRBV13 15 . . TGTGCCAGCAGCTTAGTTGGGACGGAGGCCTACGAGCAGTACTTC CASSLVGTEAYEQYF
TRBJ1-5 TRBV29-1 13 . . TGCAGCGTTGCACAGGGACGAGGGCAGCCCCAGCATTTT CSVAQGRGQPQHF
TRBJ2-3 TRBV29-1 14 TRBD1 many TGCAGCGGCAAGGACAGGGGGCGGACAGATACGCAGTATTTT CSGKDRGRTDTQYF
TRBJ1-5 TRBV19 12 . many TGTGCCAGTAGAAATAGCAATCAGCCCCAGCATTTT CASRNSNQPQHF
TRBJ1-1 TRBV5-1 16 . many TGCGCCAGCAGCTTGGCCCATGGGGGGGCGTACACTGAAGCTTTCTTT CASSLAHGGAYTEAFF
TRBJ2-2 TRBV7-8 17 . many TGTGCCAGCAGCTTAGTTCGCGGCCACGGAGGGACCGGGGAGCTGTTTTTT CASSLVRGHGGTGELFF
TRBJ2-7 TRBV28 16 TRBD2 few TGTGCCAGCAGTCTGGGACTAGCGGGGGTGACCTACGAGCAGTACTTC CASSLGLAGVTYEQYF
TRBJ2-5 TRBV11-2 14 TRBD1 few TGTGCCAGCAGCCCGACAGGGGCGGGGGAGACCCAGTACTTC CASSPTGAGETQYF
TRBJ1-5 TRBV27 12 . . TGTGCCAGCAGTCACAACAATCAGCCCCAGCATTTT CASSHNNQPQHF